The next 18 T cell receptor beta chains were all read from a single sample in a study of siplizumab effects on memory and regulatory T cells. Produced via immunoSEQ multiplex PCR; TCRdb's table is partial and in-frame only. The table records more than 85,000 clones, about 91% of them present only once. The sample taken for sequencing was Tregs sorted from blood. The origin of the receptors is a human donor in good health.

The gene calls are TRBV6-1 and TRBJ1-3; a possible D gene is TRBD1 (5 bases). Trimming removed 7 bases at V and 0 bases at J, with 13 bases between. Germline V gene data show CDR1 as MNHNS and CDR2 as SASEGT. The CDR3 is 15 amino acids. The CDR3 is CASTRVHLSGNTIYF. The CDR3, as DNA: TGTGCCAGCACCAGGGTCCACCTCTCTGGAAACACCATATATTTT.

This clone has a single count. The genes are TRBV7-9 and TRBJ1-4; D unresolved. V gave up 10 bases and J gave up 3 bases, with 12 bases separating them. The CDR3 contains 13 residues. Germline V CDR1 and CDR2: SEHNR, FQNEAQ (reference sequence). The CDR3 region has the DNA TGTGCCATCCCAACTGCCCCTAATGAAAAACTGTTTTTT. Residues: CAIPTAPNEKLFF.

V is TRBV4-1 and J is TRBJ1-4; D not resolved. The V end was cut by 0 bases, the J end by 8 bases, with 19 bases between. From germline, CDR1 is MGHRA and CDR2 YSYEKL. The CDR3 is 17 amino acids. The CDR3 DNA reads as TGCGCCAGCAGCCAAGAGGGTTCGACCGGTACGCGGGAAAAACTGTTTTTT. It specifies CASSQEGSTGTREKLFF.

The CDR3 sequence is CASSLGTVRNYGYTF. CDR3 nucleotides: TGCGCCAGCAGCTTGGGTACGGTCCGGAACTATGGCTACACCTTC. This rearrangement joins TRBV5-1 to TRBJ1-2; D ambiguous. The V gene lost 0 bases and the J gene lost 2 bases, with 11 bases spanning the gap. CDR1 and CDR2 (germline): SGHRS, YFSETQ. This CDR3 has 15 residues.

V and J are TRBV4-1 and TRBJ2-1; D is uncertain. CDR3 size: 16 residues. Germline V gives CDR1 MGHRA, CDR2 YSYEKL. V lost 6 bases to trimming and J lost 0 bases, with 15 bases between them. Here the CDR3 DNA reads TGCGCCAGCAGGGGAAGGGTCTCTACCTCCTACAATGAGCAGTTCTTC. As protein: CASRGRVSTSYNEQFF.

This clone has just a few counts. This rearrangement joins TRBV27 to TRBJ1-1; D ambiguous. The length of the CDR3 is 14 residues. Between the trimmed V and J ends, which lost 6 bases and 7 bases, there was a span of 18 bases. Germline V CDR1 and CDR2: MNHEY, SMNVEV (reference sequence). The CDR3 region is CASRVEVSRSEAFF. The CDR3 DNA reads as TGTGCCAGCAGGGTGGAGGTGTCTCGGAGTGAAGCTTTCTTT.

The chain employs TRBV18 and TRBJ1-1; 8 bases match TRBD1. J was trimmed by 0 bases and V by 2 bases; bases with no gene match: 2. There are 15 residues in the CDR3. Per the germline V gene, CDR1 is KGHSH and CDR2 is LQKENI. The CDR3 loop reads CASSPRTGLNTEAFF. The CDR3 region has the DNA TGTGCCAGCTCACCAAGGACAGGGTTGAACACTGAAGCTTTCTTT.

The chain couples TRBV20-1 to TRBJ1-2; D remains unclear. Germline V gene lookup returns CDR1 DFQATT and CDR2 SNEGSKA (reference sequence). The CDR3 runs 11 residues. Deletions cut 6 bases from V and 7 bases from J, with 12 bases between. CDR3 region: CSAPGWFGYTF. The CDR3 DNA sequence: TGCAGTGCCCCGGGTTGGTTTGGCTACACCTTC.

The V gene is TRBV7-9, the J gene TRBJ2-7; weak D call: TRBD2 (5 bases). V shed 1 base and J shed 0 bases, with 7 bases lying between them. Per the germline V gene, CDR1 is SEHNR and CDR2 is FQNEAQ (reference sequence). The CDR3 is 14 residues long. As DNA, the CDR3 is TGTGCCAGCAGCTTAGGAGCGGCCTCCTACGAGCAGTACTTC. It encodes CASSLGAASYEQYF.

This chain's CDR3 is CASSFKGADTQYF. DNA for the CDR3: TGTGCCAGCAGCTTCAAAGGTGCAGATACGCAGTATTTT. This sequence joins TRBV7-3 and TRBJ2-3; no clear D. V was clipped by 3 bases and J by 4 bases, with 8 bases between them. The CDR3 spans 13 residues. The germline gives CDR1 SGHTA, CDR2 FQGTGA.

This clone was observed a single time. The chain has TRBV5-1 and TRBJ2-3; D unclear. This CDR3 region has 13 residues. CDR1 is SGHRS and CDR2 is YFSETQ in the germline V gene. The ends were cut back, 3 bases at V and 2 bases at J, with 7 bases in the middle. The CDR3, as DNA: TGCGCCAGCAGCTCCGGGCCCACAGATACGCAGTATTTT. Translating gives CASSSGPTDTQYF.

The rearrangement joins TRBV19 to TRBJ2-1, with D tentatively TRBD2 (6 bases). Germline loops: CDR1 LNHDA, CDR2 SQIVND (reference sequence). V gave up 3 bases and J gave up 4 bases, with 19 bases separating them. CDR3 length: 17 residues. CDR3: CASSIAGSSIRYNEQFF. The CDR3 DNA follows: TGTGCCAGTAGTATCGCGGGGAGTTCGATCAGGTACAATGAGCAGTTCTTC. The full variable domain, in which reference TRBV19 and TRBJ2-1 provide the parts outside the CDR3, is DGGITQSPKYLFRKEGQNVTLSCEQNLNHDAMYWYRQDPGQGLRLIYYSQIVNDFQKGDIAEGYSVSREKKESFPLTVTSAQKNPTAFYLCASSIAGSSIRYNEQFFGPGTRLTVL.

The chain uses TRBV27 and TRBJ2-5, with unresolved D. Germline CDR1 MNHEY, CDR2 SMNVEV (reference sequence). This CDR3 has 12 amino acids. Trimming left V 5 bases short and J 0 bases short, with 4 bases between. This CDR3 reads CASSMNQETQYF. CDR3 sequence (DNA): TGTGCCAGCAGTATGAACCAAGAGACCCAGTACTTC.

The chain joins TRBV11-3 to TRBJ2-5; 11 bases fit TRBD1. V shed 5 bases, J shed 2 bases, and the junction held 4 bases outside the gene matches. Germline V CDR1 and CDR2: SGHNT, YENEEA. This CDR3 has 15 amino acids. This CDR3 reads CASSIRDRGQETQYF. CDR3 coding DNA: TGTGCCAGCAGCATAAGGGACAGGGGGCAAGAGACCCAGTACTTC.

The chain employs TRBV29-1 and TRBJ2-7; D gene unclear. The CDR3 runs to 11 residues. The germline gives CDR1 SQVTM, CDR2 ANQGSEA. The V end was cut by 6 bases, the J end by 3 bases, with 9 bases between. The CDR3 sequence is CSVKGYYEQYF. CDR3 nucleotide sequence: TGCAGCGTGAAGGGATACTACGAGCAGTACTTC.

The chain uses TRBV9 and TRBJ1-2, with D possibly matching TRBD1 (6 bases). The germline CDR1 and CDR2 sequences are SGDLS and YYNGEE. The CDR3 is 13 residues long. The ends were cut back, 4 bases at V and 3 bases at J, with 10 bases in the middle. In DNA, the CDR3 is TGTGCCAGCAGCCCAAGGGGGGACTATGGCTACACCTTC. Translation gives CASSPRGDYGYTF.

The rearrangement links TRBV2 to TRBJ1-3; no reliable D call. The V end was cut by 0 bases, the J end by 10 bases, with 7 bases between. The V gene's germline CDR1 is SNHLY and CDR2 FYNNEI. The CDR3 has 12 residues. CDR3 in amino acids: CASSEAIGTIYF. CDR3 coding DNA: TGTGCCAGCAGTGAAGCCATCGGGACCATATATTTT.

As regards this clone: One end of the junction does not line up with germline, which may come from a read error. The genes are TRBV7-7 and TRBJ2-2; D possibly matches TRBD1 or TRBD2 (6 bases each). The CDR3 length is 15 residues. The germline V gene has CDR1 SSHAT and CDR2 FNYEAQ (reference sequence). CDR3 DNA: TGTGCTAGCAGCTTAGAGGGGGGCAACACCGGGGAGCTGTTTTTT. This translates into CASSLEGGNTGELFF.